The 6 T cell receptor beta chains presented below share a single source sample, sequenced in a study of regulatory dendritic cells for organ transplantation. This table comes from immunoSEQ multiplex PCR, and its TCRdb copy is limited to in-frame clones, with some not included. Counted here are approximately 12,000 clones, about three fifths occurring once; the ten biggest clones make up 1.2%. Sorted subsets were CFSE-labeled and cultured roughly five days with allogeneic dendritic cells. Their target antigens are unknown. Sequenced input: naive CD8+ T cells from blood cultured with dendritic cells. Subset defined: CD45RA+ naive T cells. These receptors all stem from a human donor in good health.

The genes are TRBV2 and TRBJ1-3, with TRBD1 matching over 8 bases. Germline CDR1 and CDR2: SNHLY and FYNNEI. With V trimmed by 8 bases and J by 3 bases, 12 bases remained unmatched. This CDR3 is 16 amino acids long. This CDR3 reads CASVSTGGYRGNTIYF. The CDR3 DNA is TGTGCCAGCGTCTCAACAGGGGGATATCGTGGAAACACCATATATTTT. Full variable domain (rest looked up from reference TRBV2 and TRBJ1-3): EPEVTQTPSHQVTQMGQEVILRCVPISNHLYFYWYRQILGQKVEFLVSFYNNEISEKSEIFDDQFSVERPDGSNFTLKIRSTKLEDSAMYFCASVSTGGYRGNTIYFGEGSWLTVV.

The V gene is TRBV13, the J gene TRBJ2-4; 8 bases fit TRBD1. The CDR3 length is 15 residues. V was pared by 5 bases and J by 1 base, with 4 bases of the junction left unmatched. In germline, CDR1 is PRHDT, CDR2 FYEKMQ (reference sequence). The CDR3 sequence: CASSNRGFAKNIQYF. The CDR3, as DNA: TGTGCCAGCAGCAACAGGGGGTTTGCCAAAAACATTCAGTACTTC. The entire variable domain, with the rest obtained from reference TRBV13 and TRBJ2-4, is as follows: AAGVIQSPRHLIKEKRETATLKCYPIPRHDTVYWYQQGPGQDPQFLISFYEKMQSDKGSIPDRFSAQQFSDYHSELNMSSLELGDSALYFCASSNRGFAKNIQYFGAGTRLSVL.

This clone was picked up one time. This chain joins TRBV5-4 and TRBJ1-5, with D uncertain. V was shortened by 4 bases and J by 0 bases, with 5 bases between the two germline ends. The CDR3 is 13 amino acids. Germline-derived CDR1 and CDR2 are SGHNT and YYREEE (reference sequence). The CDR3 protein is CASSPNSNQPQHF. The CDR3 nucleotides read TGTGCCAGCAGCCCAAATAGCAATCAGCCCCAGCATTTT.

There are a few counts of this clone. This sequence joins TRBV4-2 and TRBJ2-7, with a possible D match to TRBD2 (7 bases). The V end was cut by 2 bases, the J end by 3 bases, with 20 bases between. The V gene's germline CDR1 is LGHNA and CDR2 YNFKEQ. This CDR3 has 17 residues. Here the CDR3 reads CASSQKGGGGPIYEQYF. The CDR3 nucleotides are TGTGCCAGCAGCCAAAAGGGAGGGGGGGGACCAATCTACGAGCAGTACTTC.

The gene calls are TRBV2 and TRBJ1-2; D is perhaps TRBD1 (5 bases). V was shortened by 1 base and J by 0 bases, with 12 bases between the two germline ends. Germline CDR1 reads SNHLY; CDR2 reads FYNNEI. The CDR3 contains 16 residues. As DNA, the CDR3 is TGTGCCAGCAGTGAAGGATGGACACCGACTAACTATGGCTACACCTTC. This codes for CASSEGWTPTNYGYTF.

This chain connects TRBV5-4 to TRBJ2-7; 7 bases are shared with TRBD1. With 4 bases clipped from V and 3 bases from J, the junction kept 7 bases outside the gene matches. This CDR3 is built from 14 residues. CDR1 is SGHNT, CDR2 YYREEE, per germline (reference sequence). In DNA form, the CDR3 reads TGTGCCAGCAGCGCTGACGGACAGGACTACGAGCAGTACTTC. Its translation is CASSADGQDYEQYF.